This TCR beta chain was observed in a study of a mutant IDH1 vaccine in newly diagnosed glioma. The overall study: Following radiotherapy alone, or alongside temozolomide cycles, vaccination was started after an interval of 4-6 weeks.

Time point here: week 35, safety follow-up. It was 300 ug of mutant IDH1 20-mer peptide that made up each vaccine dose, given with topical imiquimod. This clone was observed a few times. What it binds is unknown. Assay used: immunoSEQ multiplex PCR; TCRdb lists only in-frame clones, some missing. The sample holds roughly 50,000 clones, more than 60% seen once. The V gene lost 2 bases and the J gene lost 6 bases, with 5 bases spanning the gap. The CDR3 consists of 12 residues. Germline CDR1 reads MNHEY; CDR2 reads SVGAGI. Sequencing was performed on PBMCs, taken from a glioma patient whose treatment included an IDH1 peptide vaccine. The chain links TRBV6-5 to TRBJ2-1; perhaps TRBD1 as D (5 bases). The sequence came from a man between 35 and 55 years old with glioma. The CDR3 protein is CASSYRGNEQFF. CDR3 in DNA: TGTGCCAGCAGTTACAGGGGCAATGAGCAGTTCTTC.